The sample holds a few counts of the clone carrying this T cell receptor (beta chain). The entry originates in a study of blood T cell repertoires in COVID-19. In the study overall: The United States, Italy and Spain were the sources of the acute and convalescent COVID-19 samples. Sources were T cells, B-cell-depleted T cells, or PBMCs; the material itself was cDNA or gDNA.

Germline V gene lookup returns CDR1 SGDLS and CDR2 YYNGEE. The CDR3 loop spans 15 amino acids. J lost 1 base, V lost 4 bases, and 7 bases had no gene match. Original data processing: Estimation of nucleated cell counts relied on the amplification of reference gene primers. Sequencing was performed with immunoSEQ multiplex PCR; in TCRdb, only in-frame clones are kept and a portion is missing. That table supplies the V and J calls and clone size; D and trimming were determined from the DNA. Found here are about 200,000 clones, roughly 90% of them singletons; the top ten hold around 1.7%. The V and J genes are TRBV9 and TRBJ1-2, with 7 positions matching TRBD1. The sequence was obtained from a man aged 18 to 30 with active or convalescent COVID-19. The sequencing input was peripheral blood. The CDR3 here is CASSPRQGNNYGYTF. The CDR3 bases are TGTGCCAGCAGCCCCCGACAGGGTAATAACTATGGCTACACCTTC.